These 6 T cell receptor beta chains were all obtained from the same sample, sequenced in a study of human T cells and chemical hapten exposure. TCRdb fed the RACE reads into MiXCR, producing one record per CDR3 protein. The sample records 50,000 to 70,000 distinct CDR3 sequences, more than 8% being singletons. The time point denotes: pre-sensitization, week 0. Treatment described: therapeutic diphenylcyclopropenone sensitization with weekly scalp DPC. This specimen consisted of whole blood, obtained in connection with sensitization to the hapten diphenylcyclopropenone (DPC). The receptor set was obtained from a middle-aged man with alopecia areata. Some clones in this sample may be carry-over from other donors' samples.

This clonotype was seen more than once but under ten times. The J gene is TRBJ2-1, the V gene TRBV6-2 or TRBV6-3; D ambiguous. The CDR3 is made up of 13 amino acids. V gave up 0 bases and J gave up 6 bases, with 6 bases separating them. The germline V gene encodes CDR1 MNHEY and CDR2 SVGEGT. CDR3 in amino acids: CASSYSIINEQFF. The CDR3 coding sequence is TGTGCCAGCAGTTACTCGATAATCAATGAGCAGTTCTTC.

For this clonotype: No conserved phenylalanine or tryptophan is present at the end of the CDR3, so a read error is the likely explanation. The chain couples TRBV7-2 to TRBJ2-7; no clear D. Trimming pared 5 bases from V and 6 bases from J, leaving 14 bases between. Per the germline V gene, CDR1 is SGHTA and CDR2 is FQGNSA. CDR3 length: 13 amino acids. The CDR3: CASSPGPTLEQYS. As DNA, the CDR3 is TGTGCCAGCAGCCCGGGCCCCACACTCGAGCAGTACTCC.

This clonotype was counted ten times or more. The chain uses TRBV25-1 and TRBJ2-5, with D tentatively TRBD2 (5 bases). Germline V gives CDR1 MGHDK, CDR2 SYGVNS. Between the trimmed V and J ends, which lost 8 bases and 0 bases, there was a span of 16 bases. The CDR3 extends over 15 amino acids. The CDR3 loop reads CASGGRSGYQETQYF. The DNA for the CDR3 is TGTGCCAGCGGAGGAAGGAGCGGCTACCAAGAGACCCAGTACTTC.

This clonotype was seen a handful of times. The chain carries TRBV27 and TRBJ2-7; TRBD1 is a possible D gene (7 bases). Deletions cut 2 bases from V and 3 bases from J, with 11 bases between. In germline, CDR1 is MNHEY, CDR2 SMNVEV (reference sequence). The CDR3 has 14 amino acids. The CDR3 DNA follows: TGTGCCAGCAGTTTACAGGGGGGAAACTACGAGCAGTACTTC. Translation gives CASSLQGGNYEQYF.

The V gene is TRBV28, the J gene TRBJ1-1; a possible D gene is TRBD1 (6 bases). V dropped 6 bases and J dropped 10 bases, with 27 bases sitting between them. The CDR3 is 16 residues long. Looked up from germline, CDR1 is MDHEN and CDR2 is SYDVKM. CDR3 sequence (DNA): TGTGCCAGCAGGCCCTCCATGGGGGCGACGGTGTCTGGAGCTTTCTTT. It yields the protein CASRPSMGATVSGAFF.

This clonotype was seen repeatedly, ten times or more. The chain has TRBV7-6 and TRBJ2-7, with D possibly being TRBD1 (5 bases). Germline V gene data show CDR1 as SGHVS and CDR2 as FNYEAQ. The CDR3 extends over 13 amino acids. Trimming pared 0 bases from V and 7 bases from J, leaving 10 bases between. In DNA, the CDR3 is TGTGCCAGCAGCTTAGCGGTTAGGACAGAGCAGTACTTC. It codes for CASSLAVRTEQYF.